A single sample gave rise to the 3 T cell receptor beta chains below, sequenced in a study of CD8 T cells in ankylosing spondylitis. TCRdb fed the 5' RACE reads into MiXCR, producing one record per CDR3 protein. This repertoire shows 100,000 to 150,000 distinct CDR3 sequences, over 15% found once; its top ten account for 25% to 40%. Whole-study findings and limits: Blood from ankylosing spondylitis patients appeared to carry a characteristic roughly 8-variant TCR beta motif.

No antigen is known for these receptors. Sequences were obtained from blood, either unsorted or a sorted T cell fraction (not recorded which). The receptors shown here come from a male donor with ankylosing spondylitis.

This clonotype has only a few counts. V and J are TRBV12-3 or TRBV12-4 and TRBJ1-4, with D possibly TRBD1 on 5 matching bases. There are 14 residues in the CDR3. V was clipped by 3 bases and J by 12 bases, with 17 bases between them. DNA of the CDR3: TGTGCCAGCAGTTTGGGGGACGGAGTTGGGGAACTGTTTTTT. It translates to CASSLGDGVGELFF.

This clonotype came up many times. The chain combines TRBV5-1 with TRBJ2-3, with unresolved D. CDR1 and CDR2 (germline): SGHRS, YFSETQ. The CDR3 runs 18 residues. Between the trimmed V and J ends, which lost 1 base and 0 bases, there was a span of 18 bases. The CDR3 DNA follows: TGCGCCAGCAGCTTGTCAGTCAACGGTCCGAGAAGCACAGATACGCAGTATTTT. Its protein product is CASSLSVNGPRSTDTQYF.

The chain uses TRBV7-2 and TRBJ2-2; D is ambiguous. Per the germline V gene, CDR1 is SGHTA and CDR2 is FQGNSA. CDR3 length equals 14 residues. The V gene lost 4 bases and the J gene lost 5 bases, with 11 bases spanning the gap. This CDR3 reads CASSSPTFTGELFF. The DNA for the CDR3 is TGTGCCAGCAGCTCCCCGACATTTACCGGGGAGCTGTTTTTT.